This TCR beta chain was sequenced during a study of T cell repertoires in cytomegalovirus infection (dated by TCRdb to about 2019). Regarding the study in general: Donor HLA type was relevant to the analysis, because carriage of CMV infection together with the matching HLA type was indicated by public TCR beta signatures.

The listed sequencing device is Illumina HiSeq 1500. The raw public data were reprocessed by TCRdb itself: fastp quality trimming at Q25, MiXCR clonotype calling, in-frame beta chains only. A single entry per CDR3 protein holds the most common genes and DNA from its merged rows. Within this sample are 740,000 or so distinct CDR3 sequences, with 35% of them counted one time only. Jointly, the top ten make up around 2.8% of the sample. Overall study outcomes, separate from this receptor: Cumulative frequency of public TCR beta family members discriminated carriers of CMV infection plus the relevant HLA type in this cohort and an independent 352-donor cohort. In the ex vivo response, HLA-C-restricted CMV-specific TCR beta clonotypes were dominant, and in two of eight donors the single most frequent clonotype came from this HLA-C-restricted group.

The germline V gene encodes CDR1 DFQATT and CDR2 SNEGSKA (reference sequence). The CDR3 goes from the cysteine to the phenylalanine over 14 residues. The DNA shown is the 42-base CDR3, in frame from base 1. Trimming removed 0 bases from V and 0 bases from J, leaving 8 bases between the germline ends. This clonotype was detected a few times. It has no known antigen specificity. No base-level quality is on record; no much larger clone is a single base apart. The sequencing input was PBMCs. This TCR was sampled from a human donor in good health (CMV status not recorded). Some clones in this sample may be carry-over from other donors' samples. The sequence links TRBV20-1 to TRBJ1-2; the D gene lacks a confident call. The DNA is as follows: TGCAGTGCTAGAGATGAGGCAGCTAACTATGGCTACACCTTC. Its protein product is CSARDEAANYGYTF.